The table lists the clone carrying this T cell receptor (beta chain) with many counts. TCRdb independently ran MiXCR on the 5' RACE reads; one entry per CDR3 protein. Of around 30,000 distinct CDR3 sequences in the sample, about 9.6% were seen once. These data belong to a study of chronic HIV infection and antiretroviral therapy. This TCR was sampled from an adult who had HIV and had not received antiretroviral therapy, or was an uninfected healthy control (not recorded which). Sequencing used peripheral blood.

The CDR3 nucleotides are TGTGCCAGCAGCCAGGGCGAACAGGGGGCTAGTGAAGCTTTCTTT. It is translated as CASSQGEQGASEAFF. The V call is TRBV7-6, the J call TRBJ1-1; 9 bases are a match to TRBD1. Losses at the gene ends were 5 bases for V and 7 bases for J; bases not matched to a gene: 11. The CDR3 is 15 amino acids. In germline, CDR1 is SGHVS, CDR2 FNYEAQ.